A single sample gave rise to the 31 T cell receptor beta chains below, sequenced in a study of shared clonotypes between healthy human individuals. Data came from immunoSEQ multiplex PCR; TCRdb stores just in-frame clones and leaves some out. This sample carries over a million clones, around 78% of them seen once, and the ten largest clones take around 0.47%. The sample was memory CD4+ T cells from PBMCs. Subset defined: CD45RA-negative fraction. The source of these receptors is a man aged 18 to 30 in good health. Some clones in this sample may be carry-over from other donors' samples.

CDR3 region: CASSAHFSESPLHF. CDR3 in DNA: TGTGCCAGCAGCGCTCATTTCAGTGAGTCACCCCTCCACTTT. This chain links TRBV9 with TRBJ1-6; D is unresolved. There are 14 residues in the CDR3. Trimming shortened V by 3 bases and J by 10 bases, and 14 bases separated the two germline ends. The germline V gene encodes CDR1 SGDLS and CDR2 YYNGEE.

This chain uses TRBV11-3 with TRBJ2-3; 7 bases fit TRBD2. The V gene's germline CDR1 is SGHNT and CDR2 YENEEA. The CDR3 spans 15 residues. J lost 7 bases, V lost 0 bases, and 7 bases had no gene match. The CDR3 nucleotides read TGTGCCAGCAGCTTAGAGGGGGGAGCGGGAAATACGCAGTATTTT. It codes for CASSLEGGAGNTQYF.

The chain has TRBV15 and TRBJ1-5; D call uncertain. CDR3 size: 14 residues. V lost 3 bases and J lost 3, with 9 bases in between. Looked up from germline, CDR1 is LNHNV and CDR2 is YYDKDF (reference sequence). The CDR3 sequence: CATSRELDNQPQHF. CDR3 sequence (DNA): TGTGCCACCAGCAGGGAACTTGACAATCAGCCCCAGCATTTT.

The rearrangement uses TRBV30 and TRBJ2-3, with D tentatively TRBD1 (6 bases). Trimming cost V 0 bases and J 2 bases, with 12 bases left between them. CDR1 and CDR2 from the germline V gene are GTSNPN and SVGIG (reference sequence). The CDR3 has 15 residues. CDR3 DNA sequence: TGTGCCTGGAGTGTGGGTCAGGGGCACACAGATACGCAGTATTTT. This gives the protein CAWSVGQGHTDTQYF.

The table lists this clone with a few counts. This rearrangement joins TRBV14 to TRBJ2-2; maybe TRBD1 (5 bases). Trimming stripped 1 base from V and 5 bases from J, with 11 bases between. Germline V lookup: CDR1 SGHDN, CDR2 FVKESK. CDR3 size: 15 residues. The CDR3: CASSQVARVTGELFF. Written as DNA, the CDR3 is TGTGCCAGCAGCCAAGTTGCCAGGGTGACCGGGGAGCTGTTTTTT.

The rearrangement uses TRBV20-1 and TRBJ2-5; D not resolved. With 0 bases removed from V and 7 bases from J, the gap between germline ends came to 6 bases. Germline CDR1 reads DFQATT; CDR2 reads SNEGSKA (reference sequence). This CDR3 is 11 amino acids long. This chain's CDR3 is CSARDKRTQYF. CDR3 DNA sequence: TGCAGTGCTAGAGATAAGCGGACCCAGTACTTC.

The CDR3 loop is CASSLRVGYGYTF. The CDR3 DNA reads as TGCGCCAGCAGCTTGCGGGTGGGGTATGGCTACACCTTC. The chain joins TRBV5-1 to TRBJ1-2; D unresolved. With 1 base removed from V and 5 bases from J, the gap between germline ends came to 9 bases. This CDR3 contains 13 residues. Germline V CDR1 and CDR2: SGHRS, YFSETQ. Using reference TRBV5-1 and TRBJ1-2 for the parts outside the CDR3, the full variable domain is KAGVTQTPRYLIKTRGQQVTLSCSPISGHRSVSWYQQTPGQGLQFLFEYFSETQRNKGNFPGRFSGRQFSNSRSEMNVSTLELGDSALYLCASSLRVGYGYTFGSGTRLTVV.

This clone was counted a single time. The chain joins TRBV5-4 to TRBJ1-4; D might be TRBD1 (5 bases). This CDR3 is built from 13 residues. Germline loops: CDR1 SGHNT, CDR2 YYREEE (reference sequence). Trimming removed 4 bases at V and 8 bases at J, with 12 bases between. The CDR3 bases are TGTGCCAGCAGCAAGGGGACGGAGGAAAAACTGTTTTTT. Its translation: CASSKGTEEKLFF.

This clone was seen a single time. This chain links TRBV29-1 with TRBJ2-5; 7 bases are a match to TRBD2. V lost 6 bases, J lost 4 bases, and 5 bases stayed unmatched. This CDR3 has 12 residues. Germline V gene sequence: CDR1 SQVTM, CDR2 ANQGSEA. The CDR3 DNA is TGCAGCGTCTACTCGGGGGGAGAGACCCAGTACTTC. Translation: CSVYSGGETQYF.

The CDR3, as DNA: TGCGCCAGCAGCTTGTTCGACGGCAACTACGAGCAGTACTTC. Its translation: CASSLFDGNYEQYF. The chain employs TRBV5-1 and TRBJ2-7; D is uncertain. This CDR3 has 14 residues. The V gene's germline CDR1 is SGHRS and CDR2 YFSETQ. V shed 1 base and J shed 3 bases, with 11 bases lying between them. The full variable domain, completed using reference TRBV5-1 and TRBJ2-7, is KAGVTQTPRYLIKTRGQQVTLSCSPISGHRSVSWYQQTPGQGLQFLFEYFSETQRNKGNFPGRFSGRQFSNSRSEMNVSTLELGDSALYLCASSLFDGNYEQYFGPGTRLTVT.

This clone was found once. The gene calls are TRBV18 and TRBJ2-1; 10 bases align to TRBD2. V trimming: 2 bases; J trimming: 2 bases; junction bases outside the gene matches: 18. Germline values: CDR1 KGHSH, CDR2 LQKENI. The length of the CDR3 is 21 residues. This chain's CDR3 is CASSPRQVGTVAGGAYNEQFF. Here the CDR3 DNA reads TGTGCCAGCTCACCAAGACAGGTGGGGACAGTAGCGGGAGGCGCCTACAATGAGCAGTTCTTC.

This clone was recorded a few times. The rearrangement links TRBV28 to TRBJ2-1, with TRBD2 matching over 11 bases. The germline gives CDR1 MDHEN, CDR2 SYDVKM. V shed 3 bases and J 9 bases; nucleotides not matched to a gene: 13. This CDR3 is 17 amino acids long. The CDR3 spells CASSFRSISGRAGEQFF. In nucleotides, the CDR3 is TGTGCCAGCAGTTTTCGTAGCATTAGCGGGAGGGCTGGTGAGCAGTTCTTC.

The chain joins TRBV29-1 to TRBJ2-4; D not certain. The length of the CDR3 is 11 residues. CDR1 is SQVTM, CDR2 ANQGSEA, per germline. V dropped 7 bases and J dropped 6 bases, with 10 bases sitting between them. This CDR3 is CSAETGNIQYF. CDR3 nucleotides: TGCAGCGCCGAAACCGGAAACATTCAGTACTTC.

The chain carries TRBV18 and TRBJ1-4; the D is unclear. Trimming removed 1 base from V and 0 bases from J, with 6 bases in between. CDR1 is KGHSH and CDR2 is LQKENI in the germline V gene. The CDR3 length is 15 residues. The CDR3 DNA follows: TGTGCCAGCTCACCACTTCATTCAACTAATGAAAAACTGTTTTTT. Protein product: CASSPLHSTNEKLFF.

The V call is TRBV5-1, the J call TRBJ2-5, with 7 bases matching TRBD1. The CDR3 runs 14 residues. The germline gives CDR1 SGHRS, CDR2 YFSETQ. V dropped 0 bases and J dropped 5; count of bases not matched to a gene: 4. In DNA form, the CDR3 reads TGCGCCAGCAGCTTGGCGACAGGGACCGAGACCCAGTACTTC. Amino acid sequence: CASSLATGTETQYF.

The chain is built from TRBV5-6 and TRBJ1-1; D is perhaps TRBD1 (5 bases). Germline values: CDR1 SGHDT, CDR2 YYEEEE. The CDR3 loop spans 13 amino acids. V was clipped by 3 bases and J by 5 bases, with 11 bases between them. This CDR3 reads CASSSDRGTEAFF. CDR3 DNA sequence: TGTGCCAGCAGCTCCGACAGAGGAACTGAAGCTTTCTTT.

V and J are TRBV11-2 and TRBJ2-1, with D possibly matching TRBD2 (5 bases). CDR1 is SGHAT, CDR2 FQNNGV, per germline. V was cut by 5 bases and J by 8 bases, with 16 bases left in between. CDR3 length: 14 amino acids. CDR3: CASSPTSGSHEQFF. CDR3 nucleotide sequence: TGTGCCAGCAGCCCCACGTCGGGGAGCCATGAGCAGTTCTTC.

The genes are TRBV25-1 and TRBJ2-5; 8 bases are a match to TRBD1. J was trimmed by 5 bases and V by 6 bases; bases with no gene match: 8. The CDR3 loop spans 14 amino acids. Germline V gene lookup returns CDR1 MGHDK and CDR2 SYGVNS. CDR3 protein: CASSEQTGVETQYF. In DNA, the CDR3 is TGTGCCAGCAGCGAACAGACAGGGGTGGAGACCCAGTACTTC.

This clone has only one observation. This chain links TRBV5-1 with TRBJ2-3; 9 bases fit TRBD2. The V and J ends lost 3 bases and 3 bases, in that order; junction bases with no gene match: 5. This CDR3 has 15 residues. CDR1 SGHRS and CDR2 YFSETQ come from the germline V gene. In DNA, the CDR3 is TGCGCCAGCAGCTCTACTGGACTAGCGACAGATACGCAGTATTTT. Its protein product is CASSSTGLATDTQYF.

V is TRBV2 and J is TRBJ1-5; possibly TRBD1 for D (5 bases). Germline V gene lookup returns CDR1 SNHLY and CDR2 FYNNEI. Trimming removed 4 bases at V and 1 base at J, with 11 bases between. CDR3 length: 15 residues. The CDR3 coding sequence is TGTGCCAGCAGTGGTAACCGGGACAGCAATCAGCCCCAGCATTTT. Translating gives CASSGNRDSNQPQHF. The whole variable domain, remainder taken from reference TRBV2 and TRBJ1-5, is EPEVTQTPSHQVTQMGQEVILRCVPISNHLYFYWYRQILGQKVEFLVSFYNNEISEKSEIFDDQFSVERPDGSNFTLKIRSTKLEDSAMYFCASSGNRDSNQPQHFGDGTRLSIL.

The chain employs TRBV7-2 and TRBJ2-1; 7 nucleotides match TRBD2. CDR1 is SGHTA, CDR2 FQGNSA, per germline. CDR3 length equals 16 residues. The J segment lost 3 bases and the V segment lost 1 base, leaving 6 bases of the junction unmatched. CDR3 DNA: TGTGCCAGCAGCTTAGATGCAGCGGGACGCTACAATGAGCAGTTCTTC. This encodes CASSLDAAGRYNEQFF.

The CDR3 sequence is CASSQDHGLAGRVEQFF. CDR3 DNA: TGCGCCAGCAGCCAAGATCACGGACTAGCGGGTCGGGTTGAGCAGTTCTTC. This chain links TRBV4-1 with TRBJ2-1, with 11 bases fitting TRBD2. Germline V CDR1 and CDR2: MGHRA, YSYEKL. The CDR3 length is 17 residues. Losses at the gene ends were 0 bases for V and 9 bases for J; bases not matched to a gene: 10.

The J gene is TRBJ2-6, the V gene TRBV5-6, with D tentatively TRBD2 (6 bases). The CDR3 extends over 19 amino acids. V was shortened by 1 base and J by 3 bases, with 20 bases between the two germline ends. Germline V gene lookup returns CDR1 SGHDT and CDR2 YYEEEE. As DNA, the CDR3 is TGTGCCAGCAGCTTGCTAGGCGGGACCGTCGACCTTGGGGCCAACGTCCTGACTTTC. It is translated as CASSLLGGTVDLGANVLTF.

The gene calls are TRBV7-9 and TRBJ2-5; 7 positions agree with TRBD1. CDR3 length: 15 amino acids. With V trimmed by 3 bases and J by 8 bases, 12 bases remained unmatched. The V gene's germline CDR1 is SEHNR and CDR2 FQNEAQ (reference sequence). The CDR3 sequence is CASSLIDRDKTTQYF. The CDR3 region has the DNA TGTGCCAGCAGCTTGATCGACAGGGATAAGACCACCCAGTACTTC.

There are many counts of this clone. This sample includes further DNA sequences coding for the same CDR3. This chain uses TRBV5-1 with TRBJ2-3; perhaps TRBD2 as D (5 bases). The germline V and J ends were trimmed by 2 bases and 2 bases, with 6 bases remaining between them. The CDR3 sequence is 13 residues long. Germline CDR1 SGHRS, CDR2 YFSETQ. CDR3 nucleotide sequence: TGCGCCAGCAGCTTCCGGGACACAGATACGCAGTATTTT. Amino acids: CASSFRDTDTQYF.

This clone was recorded only once. This chain joins TRBV30 and TRBJ1-5; D unresolved. CDR1 and CDR2 (germline): GTSNPN, SVGIG (reference sequence). The CDR3 runs to 16 residues. Trimming shortened V by 0 bases and J by 1 base, and 13 bases separated the two germline ends. CDR3 sequence reads: CAWSVRSGNSNQPQHF. The CDR3 DNA is TGTGCCTGGAGTGTACGATCGGGTAACAGCAATCAGCCCCAGCATTTT.

The chain is built from TRBV2 and TRBJ2-2, with TRBD1 as a possible D gene (6 bases). Between the trimmed V and J ends, which lost 7 bases and 12 bases, there was a span of 15 bases. The CDR3 runs to 12 residues. The germline gives CDR1 SNHLY, CDR2 FYNNEI. The CDR3 region has the DNA TGTGCCAGCAAGTGGGACACCGGAAAGCTGTTTTTT. Its translation is CASKWDTGKLFF.

This chain joins TRBV19 and TRBJ2-1, with TRBD2 identical over 9 bases. Germline V gene data show CDR1 as LNHDA and CDR2 as SQIVND (reference sequence). The length of the CDR3 is 15 residues. J was trimmed by 9 bases and V by 5 bases; bases with no gene match: 11. CDR3 region: CASSSTTSGRGEQFF. CDR3 bases: TGTGCCAGTAGTTCCACGACTAGCGGTAGGGGTGAGCAGTTCTTC.

The rearrangement joins TRBV7-9 to TRBJ1-5; 7 nucleotides line up with TRBD1. Trimming at V came to 6 bases and at J to 3 bases, leaving 5 bases not matched to a gene. This CDR3 contains 14 residues. Germline CDR1 and CDR2: SEHNR and FQNEAQ (reference sequence). The DNA for the CDR3 is TGTGCCAGCAGTCAGGGGGACGTCAATCAGCCCCAGCATTTT. Protein: CASSQGDVNQPQHF. Drawing the rest from reference TRBV7-9 and TRBJ1-5, the complete variable domain is DTGVSQNPRHKITKRGQNVTFRCDPISEHNRLYWYRQTLGQGPEFLTYFQNEAQLEKSRLLSDRFSAERPKGSFSTLEIQRTEQGDSAMYLCASSQGDVNQPQHFGDGTRLSIL.

The J gene is TRBJ2-6, the V gene TRBV30; no definite D call. CDR3 size: 12 residues. Germline CDR1 reads GTSNPN; CDR2 reads SVGIG (reference sequence). Between the trimmed V and J ends, which lost 1 base and 4 bases, there was a span of 2 bases. CDR3 in amino acids: CAWSEGANVLTF. Written as DNA, the CDR3 is TGTGCCTGGAGTGAAGGGGCCAACGTCCTGACTTTC.

This chain links TRBV28 with TRBJ1-1; TRBD1 matches at 11 bases. This CDR3 comprises 16 residues. V trimming: 6 bases; J trimming: 4 bases; junction bases outside the gene matches: 10. Per germline, CDR1 MDHEN and CDR2 SYDVKM. The CDR3 DNA reads as TGTGCCAGCAGCTCCCTCGGACAGGGGGCAGCCACTGAAGCTTTCTTT. This sequence encodes CASSSLGQGAATEAFF.